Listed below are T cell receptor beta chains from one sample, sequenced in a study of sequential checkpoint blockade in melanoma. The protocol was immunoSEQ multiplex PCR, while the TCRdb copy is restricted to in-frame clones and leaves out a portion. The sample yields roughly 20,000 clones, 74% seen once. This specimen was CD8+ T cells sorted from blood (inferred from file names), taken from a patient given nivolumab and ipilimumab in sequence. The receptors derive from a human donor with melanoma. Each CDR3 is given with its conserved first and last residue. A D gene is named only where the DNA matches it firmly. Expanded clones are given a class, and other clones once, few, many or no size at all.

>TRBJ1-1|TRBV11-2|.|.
TGTGCCAGCAGCCAGCAGCGGTCGGGTTCCCTTATGAACACTGAAGCTTTCTTT
CASSQQRSGSLMNTEAFF
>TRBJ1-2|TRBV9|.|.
TGTGCCAGCAGCGTAGCGGTGGTTAACTATGGCTACACCTTC
CASSVAVVNYGYTF
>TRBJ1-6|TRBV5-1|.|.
TGCGCCAGCAGCTTGGCGTGGGGGCTAGACTCCTATAATTCACCCCTCCACTTT
CASSLAWGLDSYNSPLHF
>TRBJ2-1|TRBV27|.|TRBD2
TGTGCCAGCACCGAAGGGACTAGCGGGGGTCATGAGCAGTTCTTC
CASTEGTSGGHEQFF
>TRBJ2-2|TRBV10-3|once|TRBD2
TGTGCCATCAGTGATGTTAGCGGGGGCCTCGGGACCGCGAACACCGGGGAGCTGTTTTTT
CAISDVSGGLGTANTGELFF
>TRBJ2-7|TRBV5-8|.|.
TGTGCCAGCAGGGGGAACACAGGTGGCGAGCAGTACTTC
CASRGNTGGEQYF
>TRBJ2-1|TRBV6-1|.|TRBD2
TGTGCCAGCAGCGGACTAGCGGGAGTAAATGAGCAGTTCTTC
CASSGLAGVNEQFF
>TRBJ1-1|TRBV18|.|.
TGTGCCAGCTCGCCCGGGGATGAAGCTTTCTTT
CASSPGDEAFF
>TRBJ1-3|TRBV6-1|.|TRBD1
TGTGCCAGCAGTGAATCGTTACAGGGGGCAGACACCATATATTTT
CASSESLQGADTIYF
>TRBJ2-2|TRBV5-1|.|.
TGCGCCAGCAGCACAGATATAACCACCGGGGAGCTGTTTTTT
CASSTDITTGELFF
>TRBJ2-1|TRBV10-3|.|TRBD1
TGTGCCATCACCGAGGACAGGGCGATCGTGAATGAGCAGTTCTTC
CAITEDRAIVNEQFF
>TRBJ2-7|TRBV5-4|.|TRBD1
TGTGCCAGCAGCTTGGCCGGACAGGGGGATTCCTACGAGCAGTACTTC
CASSLAGQGDSYEQYF
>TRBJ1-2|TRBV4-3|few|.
TGCGCCAGCAGCACTACACAGGAACCCATCTATGGCTACACCTTC
CASSTTQEPIYGYTF
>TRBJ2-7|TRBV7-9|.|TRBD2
TGTGCCAGCAGCTCCCTCCTAGCGGCCAACTTCTACGAGCAGTACTTC
CASSSLLAANFYEQYF
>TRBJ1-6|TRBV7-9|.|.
TGTGCCAGCAGCTATGGGACTTCCCATTCACCCCTCCACTTT
CASSYGTSHSPLHF
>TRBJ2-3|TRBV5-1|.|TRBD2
TGCGCCAGCAGCTGGAGTACTAGCGGGGGGGAACTAGATACGCAGTATTTT
CASSWSTSGGELDTQYF
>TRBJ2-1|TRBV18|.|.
TGTGCCAGCTCACCCCGGGACTCGGGGGTCTATGAGCAGTTCTTC
CASSPRDSGVYEQFF
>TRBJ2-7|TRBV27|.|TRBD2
TGTGCCAGCACTTGGACTAGCCGGAGCTACGAGCAGTACTTC
CASTWTSRSYEQYF
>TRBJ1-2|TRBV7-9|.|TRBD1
TGTGCCAGCAGCTCCCAACCGGGACAGACTTATGGCTACACCTTC
CASSSQPGQTYGYTF
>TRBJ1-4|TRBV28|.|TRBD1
TGTGCCAGCAGTAGGACAGGGGCCTCCGAAAAACTGTTTTTT
CASSRTGASEKLFF
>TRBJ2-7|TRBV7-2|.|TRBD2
TGTGCCAGCAGGCCGTGGGCTAGCGGGGGGGTAAGCTCCTACGAGCAGTACTTC
CASRPWASGGVSSYEQYF
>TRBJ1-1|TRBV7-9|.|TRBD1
TGTGCCAGCAGCCCGGACAGGAGTGAGGGGGCTTTCTTT
CASSPDRSEGAFF
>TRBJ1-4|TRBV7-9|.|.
TGTGCCAGCAGCTTAGTTGGGCGGGATGAAAAACTGTTTTTT
CASSLVGRDEKLFF
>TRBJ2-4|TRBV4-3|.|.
TGCGCCAGCAGCCAAGAAACAGGAACTAGCTTCGACATTCAGTACTTC
CASSQETGTSFDIQYF
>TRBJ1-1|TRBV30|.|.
TGTGCCTGGAGTGTAACAGGGTCCACTGAAGCTTTCTTT
CAWSVTGSTEAFF
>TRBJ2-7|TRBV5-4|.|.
TGTGCCAGCAGCCAAGAAGTAACCGGCCCAACAGACTACGAGCAGTACTTC
CASSQEVTGPTDYEQYF
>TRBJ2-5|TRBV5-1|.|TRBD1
TGCGCCAGCAGTGCAGAGGGACAGCAATACCAAGAGACCCAGTACTTC
CASSAEGQQYQETQYF
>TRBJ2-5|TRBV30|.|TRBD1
TGTGCCTGGAACACAGGGGATGGGGAGACCCAGTACTTC
CAWNTGDGETQYF
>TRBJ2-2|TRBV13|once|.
TGTGCCAGCAGCCCAGGAGGGACAGCTCCTACCGGGGAGCTGTTTTTT
CASSPGGTAPTGELFF
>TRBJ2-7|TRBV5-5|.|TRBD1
TGTGCCAGCAGGACGACAGGGGGGAGAAACGAGCAGTACTTC
CASRTTGGRNEQYF
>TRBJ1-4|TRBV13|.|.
TGTGCCAGCAGCTCCGCGAACGAAAAACTGTTTTTT
CASSSANEKLFF
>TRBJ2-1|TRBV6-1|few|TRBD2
TGTGCCAGCAGCGGACTAGCGGGGGAGAATAATGAGCAGTTCTTC
CASSGLAGENNEQFF
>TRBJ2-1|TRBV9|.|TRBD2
TGTGCCAGCAGCCCTAGCGGGGGCTCCTACAATGAGCAGTTCTTC
CASSPSGGSYNEQFF
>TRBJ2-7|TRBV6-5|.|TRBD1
TGTGCCAGCAGTTACGGGACAGGGAAGGACGAGCAGTACTTC
CASSYGTGKDEQYF
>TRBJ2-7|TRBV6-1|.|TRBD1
TGTGCCAGCAGTGAAGATTTGGCAGGGGGTCCCTCCTACGAGCAGTACTTC
CASSEDLAGGPSYEQYF
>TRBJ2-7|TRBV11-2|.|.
TGCGCCAGCAGCCTTAACAGGGCACTTACCTACGAGCAGTACTTC
CASSLNRALTYEQYF
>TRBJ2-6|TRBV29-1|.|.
TGCAGCGCTACTAGTACGGCCTTTGGGGCCAACGTCCTGACTTTC
CSATSTAFGANVLTF
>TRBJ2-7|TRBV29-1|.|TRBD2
TGCAGCGTGATGGCTCAGGGCTTTAGCGGGAGGGCCTCCTACGAGCAGTACTTC
CSVMAQGFSGRASYEQYF
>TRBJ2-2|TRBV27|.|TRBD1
TGTGCCAGCAGTTACTCCCGGGACAGGGGACTGAGGACCGGGGAGCTGTTTTTT
CASSYSRDRGLRTGELFF
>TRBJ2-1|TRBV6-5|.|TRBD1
TGTGCCAGCAGTTACATAGGGGGCCCCTCGAACAATGAGCAGTTCTTC
CASSYIGGPSNNEQFF
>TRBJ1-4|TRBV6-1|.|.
TGTGCCAGCAGCGAAATAGAGGAGGGTCTTGTACGGAATGAAAAACTGTTTTTT
CASSEIEEGLVRNEKLFF
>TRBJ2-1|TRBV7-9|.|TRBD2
TGTGCCAGCAGCTTACTAGCGGTTGAGCAGTTCTTC
CASSLLAVEQFF